The 24 T cell receptor beta chains below come from one sample, sequenced in a study of beta chain features in type 1 diabetes. The whole isolated RNA underwent reverse transcription, so sequencing captured expressed TCRB transcripts. Only in-frame clones appear in the TCRdb table, and some are missing; sequencing was by immunoSEQ multiplex PCR. This sample carries 500,000 to 700,000 clones, around 16% of them seen once, and the ten largest clones take 0.093%. Material: naive CD4+ T cells from blood. Receptors originate from a young man in good health.

Concerning this clone itself: The sample contains more than one DNA sequence encoding this CDR3. V gene TRBV28 combines with J gene TRBJ2-6; D is uncertain. Germline CDR1 MDHEN, CDR2 SYDVKM. This CDR3 has 13 amino acids. The V gene lost 2 bases and the J gene lost 2 bases, with 1 base spanning the gap. The CDR3 loop reads CASSLPGANVLTF. CDR3 sequence (DNA): TGTGCCAGCAGTTTACCTGGGGCCAACGTCCTGACTTTC.

V usage is TRBV6-1 and J usage is TRBJ2-7; the match to TRBD2 covers 8 bases. CDR3 length equals 16 residues. V gave up 3 bases and J gave up 0 bases; unmatched junction bases: 7. Germline V gene lookup returns CDR1 MNHNS and CDR2 SASEGT. The chain's CDR3 is CASSEGSGANSYEQYF. The DNA of the CDR3 is TGTGCCAGCAGTGAGGGTAGCGGGGCGAACTCCTACGAGCAGTACTTC.

The chain joins TRBV7-9 to TRBJ1-2; no definite D call. Germline CDR1 reads SEHNR; CDR2 reads FQNEAQ (reference sequence). The CDR3 spans 14 residues. With 1 base removed from V and 4 bases from J, the gap between germline ends came to 10 bases. The CDR3 loop is CASSLDEASYGYTF. The CDR3 bases are TGTGCCAGCAGCTTAGATGAGGCTTCCTATGGCTACACCTTC.

The J gene is TRBJ1-1, the V gene TRBV4-1, with D possibly being TRBD1 (6 bases). In germline, CDR1 is MGHRA, CDR2 YSYEKL. The CDR3 totals 15 residues. V lost 1 base to trimming and J lost 5 bases, with 14 bases between them. The CDR3 region is CASSQVRSQGTEAFF. In DNA, the CDR3 is TGCGCCAGCAGCCAAGTCCGCTCCCAGGGGACTGAAGCTTTCTTT.

This clone has a handful of counts. This same CDR3 is encoded by further DNA sequences in the sample. The gene calls are TRBV28 and TRBJ2-7; D call uncertain. The V and J ends lost 2 bases and 4 bases respectively, with 6 bases between them. This CDR3 has 12 residues. Germline V gene lookup returns CDR1 MDHEN and CDR2 SYDVKM. As DNA, the CDR3 is TGTGCCAGCAGTTTAAAGGGTTACGAGCAGTACTTC. It encodes CASSLKGYEQYF.

The chain employs TRBV6-6 and TRBJ2-2; tentatively, D is TRBD1 (6 bases). The V end was cut by 10 bases, the J end by 0 bases, with 15 bases between. The CDR3 extends over 15 amino acids. Germline V lookup: CDR1 MNHNY, CDR2 SVGAGI (reference sequence). DNA of the CDR3: TGTGCCACCACCCCTGACAGGACGAACACCGGGGAGCTGTTTTTT. Its translation is CATTPDRTNTGELFF.

J is TRBJ2-1 and V is TRBV10-3, with TRBD2 matching over 9 bases. The CDR3 runs to 13 residues. Germline loops: CDR1 ENHRY, CDR2 SYGVKD. With V trimmed by 6 bases and J by 10 bases, 7 bases remained unmatched. The CDR3 is CAISLAGVVEQFF. CDR3 coding DNA: TGTGCCATCAGCTTAGCGGGAGTGGTGGAGCAGTTCTTC.

The rearrangement uses TRBV18 and TRBJ2-3; no firm D call. This CDR3 has 16 amino acids. Germline V CDR1 and CDR2: KGHSH, LQKENI. V lost 3 bases to trimming and J lost 0 bases, with 13 bases between them. CDR3 loop: CASSPPTGTSTDTQYF. CDR3 nucleotides: TGTGCCAGCTCACCCCCAACGGGTACTAGCACAGATACGCAGTATTTT.

The rearrangement uses TRBV5-1 and TRBJ2-7; 10 bases are shared with TRBD1. This CDR3 spans 15 amino acids. The germline V gene has CDR1 SGHRS and CDR2 YFSETQ. Trimming removed 4 bases from V and 3 bases from J; junction bases left unmatched: 7. CDR3 amino acids: CASSLRQGAVYEQYF. In DNA, the CDR3 is TGCGCCAGCAGCCTTAGACAGGGGGCTGTCTACGAGCAGTACTTC.

This sequence joins TRBV5-1 and TRBJ2-3; 13 bases match TRBD2. The CDR3 length is 18 residues. J gave up 8 bases and V 0 bases, and 12 bases lay outside the gene matches. Germline loops: CDR1 SGHRS, CDR2 YFSETQ. The CDR3 sequence: CASSLVVTLAGGPATQYF. DNA of the CDR3: TGCGCCAGCAGCTTGGTAGTGACACTAGCGGGAGGGCCCGCTACGCAGTATTTT.

The V gene is TRBV7-2, the J gene TRBJ2-3, with D unclear. The length of the CDR3 is 13 residues. Germline V CDR1 and CDR2: SGHTA, FQGNSA. Trimming stripped 2 bases from V and 6 bases from J, with 9 bases between. Here the CDR3 reads CASSLFRSDTQYF. The CDR3 bases are TGTGCCAGCAGCTTATTCCGATCCGATACGCAGTATTTT.

In the case of this clone: This CDR3 is also generated by other DNA sequences in the sample. This chain connects TRBV19 to TRBJ2-5, with 9 bases identical to TRBD1. Germline V gene sequence: CDR1 LNHDA, CDR2 SQIVND (reference sequence). The V gene end was trimmed by 6 bases and the J gene end by 2 bases; junction bases not matched to a gene: 1. The CDR3 length is 13 residues. The CDR3 sequence: CASRTGGQETQYF. The CDR3 nucleotides read TGTGCCAGTAGGACAGGGGGGCAAGAGACCCAGTACTTC.

This clone was detected only a few times. The chain uses TRBV6-1 and TRBJ1-1; D call uncertain. This CDR3 region has 11 residues. Trimming cost V 10 bases and J 7 bases, with 13 bases left between them. Germline CDR1 is MNHNS and CDR2 is SASEGT. The CDR3 is CATHGRLEAFF. As DNA, the CDR3 is TGTGCCACCCATGGGCGCCTTGAAGCTTTCTTT.

J is TRBJ2-3 and V is TRBV29-1; D may be TRBD1 (7 bases). CDR3 length equals 13 residues. Germline loops: CDR1 SQVTM, CDR2 ANQGSEA. Trimming removed 7 bases from V and 8 bases from J, with 19 bases in between. CDR3 loop: CSGGQGGGSTQYF. CDR3 sequence (DNA): TGCAGCGGCGGTCAGGGGGGCGGTAGTACGCAGTATTTT.

The CDR3 sequence is CASTSGQGVFTF. CDR3 nucleotide sequence: TGTGCCAGCACCTCTGGGCAGGGGGTTTTCACCTTC. The chain uses TRBV6-6 and TRBJ1-2; 7 nucleotides match TRBD1. With 7 bases clipped from V and 13 bases from J, the junction kept 12 bases outside the gene matches. Germline values: CDR1 MNHNY, CDR2 SVGAGI (reference sequence). The CDR3 sequence is 12 residues long.

This clone was counted a few times. The chain carries TRBV19 and TRBJ2-7, with D uncertain. The CDR3 contains 14 residues. With 6 bases removed from V and 6 bases from J, the gap between germline ends came to 18 bases. Germline V CDR1 and CDR2: LNHDA, SQIVND (reference sequence). CDR3 in amino acids: CASRRDSPALEQYF. CDR3 nucleotide sequence: TGTGCCAGTAGGAGAGACTCTCCAGCTCTCGAGCAGTACTTC.

The rearrangement joins TRBV19 to TRBJ2-7; D uncertain. Germline CDR1 LNHDA, CDR2 SQIVND (reference sequence). V was pared by 3 bases and J by 3 bases, with 12 bases between. The CDR3 consists of 14 residues. CDR3 sequence: CASSMLLPNYEQYF. Written as DNA, the CDR3 is TGTGCCAGTAGTATGTTACTTCCCAACTACGAGCAGTACTTC.

This clone was observed a few times. This chain joins TRBV6-5 and TRBJ1-1; D gene ambiguous. The CDR3 is made up of 14 amino acids. V gave up 8 bases and J gave up 4 bases, with 17 bases separating them. Per germline, CDR1 MNHEY and CDR2 SVGAGI. CDR3 amino acids: CASFPPWGVTEAFF. CDR3 coding DNA: TGTGCCAGCTTCCCCCCGTGGGGAGTCACTGAAGCTTTCTTT.

This clone showed up just a few times. V and J are TRBV29-1 and TRBJ1-1; 7 bases match TRBD1. Germline V gives CDR1 SQVTM, CDR2 ANQGSEA. With V trimmed by 4 bases and J by 2 bases, 1 base remained unmatched. The CDR3 contains 12 residues. The CDR3 DNA is TGCAGCGTTGCAGGGGGTAACACTGAAGCTTTCTTT. Its protein is CSVAGGNTEAFF.

This clone was counted a few times. The genes are TRBV6-6 and TRBJ1-5; D uncertain. V lost 4 bases to trimming and J lost 6 bases, with 10 bases between them. This CDR3 has 13 residues. CDR1 and CDR2 (germline): MNHNY, SVGAGI (reference sequence). CDR3 nucleotides: TGTGCCAGCAGTTCGGAACGGGGTCAGCCCCAGCATTTT. Translating gives CASSSERGQPQHF.

The J gene is TRBJ1-5, the V gene TRBV10-3; no definite D call. The CDR3 is made up of 15 amino acids. In germline, CDR1 is ENHRY, CDR2 SYGVKD. Trimming took 2 bases from V and 5 from J, leaving 13 bases between them. The CDR3 loop is CAISEEWEAHQPQHF. The CDR3 DNA sequence: TGTGCCATCAGTGAGGAGTGGGAGGCCCATCAGCCCCAGCATTTT.

The CDR3 bases are TGCGCCAGCAGCCTAGGACACTTATATGGCTACACCTTC. Translated: CASSLGHLYGYTF. The chain links TRBV5-1 to TRBJ1-2; D is perhaps TRBD1 (5 bases). This CDR3 is 13 amino acids long. Germline V gene lookup returns CDR1 SGHRS and CDR2 YFSETQ. Trimming stripped 4 bases from V and 5 bases from J, with 12 bases between.

This clone was observed at least ten times. The V call is TRBV30, the J call TRBJ1-4; D remains ambiguous. The CDR3 is 11 amino acids. V was shortened by 0 bases and J by 14 bases, with 10 bases between the two germline ends. Germline V gives CDR1 GTSNPN, CDR2 SVGIG (reference sequence). The CDR3 DNA is TGTGCCTGGAGTGTTGGAGGAAAGCTGTTTTTT. Amino acid sequence: CAWSVGGKLFF.

Only a few counts were recorded for this clone. The V gene is TRBV28, the J gene TRBJ1-3, with D possibly being TRBD1 (5 bases). The germline gives CDR1 MDHEN, CDR2 SYDVKM. The ends were cut back, 2 bases at V and 3 bases at J, with 8 bases in the middle. There are 14 residues in the CDR3. DNA of the CDR3: TGTGCCAGCAGTTTAAGGCAGGGTGGAAACACCATATATTTT. Protein: CASSLRQGGNTIYF.